This TCR beta chain came from a study of T-cell memory formation after mild COVID-19. Study observations and caveats: Balance between CD4 and CD8 was seen in clones contracting day 15 to 85, and a CD4+ lean was seen in later expanders. Memory sampled before infection contained some responding clones, suggesting cross-reactive memory joined.

This clonotype was found a few times. Antigen specificity is unknown. After 5'RACE with constant-segment primers, TCR alpha and TCR beta cDNA libraries carrying sample barcodes and UMIs were obtained. TCRdb reanalysed the 5' RACE reads using MiXCR and keeps one entry per CDR3 protein. The sample gives fewer than 450,000 distinct CDR3 sequences, 21% of which show up once; approximately 12% is in the top ten. Sequenced sample: PBMCs or a T cell subset sorted from them (not recorded which). The TCR sequence derives from an adult woman who had mild COVID-19 (a few samples of this study predate the infection). Cell type and time point are not known.

DNA for the CDR3: TGTGCCAGCAGTCCTCAAACCAACTCCTACGAGCAGTACTTC. Encoded protein: CASSPQTNSYEQYF. J is TRBJ2-7 and V is TRBV12-3 or TRBV12-4; D uncertain. V dropped 5 bases and J dropped 0 bases, with 11 bases sitting between them. CDR3 length: 14 residues.